These 17 T cell receptor beta chains were all obtained from the same sample, sequenced in a study of immune heterogeneity within non-small cell lung tumors. Template came from bulk tumor genomic DNA, at 550 to 700 ng per sample. Surgical sampling yielded several biopsies per primary tumor (spaced far apart). Undergoing curative surgery were patients whose non-small cell lung cancer was untreated and newly diagnosed. TCR beta CDR3 regions came from multiplex PCR with 32 forward V and 13 reverse J primers. Each CDR3 protein is one row after TCRdb ran MiXCR on the multiplex PCR reads. The table includes about 23,000 distinct CDR3 sequences, around a quarter detected once. Sample: lung tumor tissue. Receptor source: a middle-aged man with non-small cell lung cancer.

At least ten counts were recorded for this clonotype. This chain joins TRBV12-3 or TRBV12-4 and TRBJ2-7; 12 bases are a match to TRBD2. The V and J ends lost 1 base and 5 bases, in that order; junction bases with no gene match: 3. The CDR3 is 15 residues long. DNA of the CDR3: TGTGCCAGCAGTTTAGGGACTAGCGGGATAAACGAGCAGTACTTC. Residues: CASSLGTSGINEQYF.

Remarks on this clonotype: Given a far larger clone just one base away, this is likely a sequencing read error. The rearrangement joins TRBV11-2 to TRBJ1-1; a weak D match, TRBD1 (5 bases). From germline, CDR1 is SGHAT and CDR2 FQNNGV. V was shortened by 3 bases and J by 1 base, with 9 bases between the two germline ends. CDR3 size: 14 residues. The CDR3 here is CASSLGGWNTEAFF. Written as DNA, the CDR3 is TGTGCCAGCAGCTTGGGGGGATGGAACACTGAAGCTTTCTTT.

This clonotype was found many times. The chain recombines TRBV27 with TRBJ1-5; D is unclear. CDR1 MNHEY and CDR2 SMNVEV come from the germline V gene (reference sequence). This CDR3 contains 13 residues. Deletions cut 6 bases from V and 7 bases from J, with 13 bases between. This CDR3 reads CASRRSVRQPQHF. The CDR3 nucleotides are TGTGCCAGCAGGCGAAGCGTGCGGCAGCCCCAGCATTTT.

In this sample, this clonotype is medium-sized. This chain connects TRBV11-3 to TRBJ2-7; 10 nucleotides line up with TRBD1. Germline V gene data show CDR1 as SGHNT and CDR2 as YENEEA. The V gene end was trimmed by 4 bases and the J gene end by 6 bases; junction bases not matched to a gene: 6. The CDR3 covers 14 residues. The CDR3 DNA follows: TGTGCCAGCAGCTCCGGACAGGGGGGTTCCGAGCAGTACTTC. Residues: CASSSGQGGSEQYF.

In this sample, this clonotype turned up a few times. The chain is built from TRBV5-1 and TRBJ2-5; D is uncertain. This CDR3 has 14 amino acids. V lost 3 bases to trimming and J lost 5 bases, with 14 bases between them. Germline CDR1 SGHRS, CDR2 YFSETQ. The CDR3 sequence: CASSSNGRWETQYF. In nucleotides, the CDR3 is TGCGCCAGCAGCTCCAACGGTAGATGGGAGACCCAGTACTTC.

This clonotype was counted ten times or more. The chain joins TRBV2 to TRBJ1-4; D uncertain. Trimming cost V 7 bases and J 8 bases, with 17 bases left between them. CDR1 and CDR2 from the germline V gene are SNHLY and FYNNEI. This CDR3 has 14 residues. CDR3 residues: CASNGRPNWEKLFF. Written as DNA, the CDR3 is TGTGCCAGCAACGGCCGCCCAAACTGGGAAAAACTGTTTTTT.

Only a few counts were recorded for this clonotype. The chain carries TRBV11-2 and TRBJ2-3, with D perhaps TRBD1 (5 bases). The CDR3 consists of 15 residues. Germline V gene sequence: CDR1 SGHAT, CDR2 FQNNGV. Trimming shortened V by 0 bases and J by 9 bases, and 16 bases separated the two germline ends. Here the CDR3 reads CASSLDFGASNTQYF. The DNA of the CDR3 is TGTGCCAGCAGCTTAGACTTTGGGGCCTCCAACACGCAGTATTTT.

This clonotype is medium-sized. V is TRBV20-1 and J is TRBJ1-2; 10 bases map to TRBD1. CDR1 is DFQATT and CDR2 is SNEGSKA in the germline V gene (reference sequence). The CDR3 is made up of 13 amino acids. V gave up 2 bases and J gave up 8 bases; unmatched junction bases: 5. The CDR3 DNA follows: TGCAGTGCTAGATCGGGACAGGGGAAAGGCTACACCTTC. Protein product: CSARSGQGKGYTF.

This clonotype was observed a handful of times. The CDR3 is CASSLEPNRVNEQFF. The CDR3 DNA sequence: TGCGCCAGCAGCTTGGAACCCAACAGGGTCAATGAGCAGTTCTTC. The chain combines TRBV5-1 with TRBJ2-1; a weak D match, TRBD1 (6 bases). This CDR3 has 15 residues. V lost 0 bases and J lost 6, with 13 bases in between. The V gene's germline CDR1 is SGHRS and CDR2 YFSETQ.

This clonotype appeared many times. For the CDR3, the DNA is TGCAGTGCTAGTCTTTGGGGATCGGGGGGGTGGGCCCAGCATTTT. It is translated as CSASLWGSGGWAQHF. The chain employs TRBV20-1 and TRBJ1-5, with D tentatively TRBD1 (5 bases). Germline CDR1 is DFQATT and CDR2 is SNEGSKA (reference sequence). The V and J ends lost 3 bases and 11 bases respectively, with 23 bases between them. This CDR3 has 15 amino acids.

Turning to this clonotype: A read error is possible here, since a much larger clone lies one base away. The rearrangement joins TRBV12-3 or TRBV12-4 to TRBJ2-7; tentatively, D is TRBD1 (5 bases). The V end lost 1 base, the J end lost 6 bases, and 13 bases lay between the germline ends. The length of the CDR3 is 14 residues. CDR3 sequence: CASSLGLQGCEQYF. DNA of the CDR3: TGTGCCAGCAGTTTAGGGCTCCAGGGCTGCGAGCAGTACTTC.

This clonotype was counted a few times. The chain uses TRBV7-9 and TRBJ1-1, with D uncertain. The CDR3 contains 13 residues. The germline gives CDR1 SEHNR, CDR2 FQNEAQ (reference sequence). Trimming left V 0 bases short and J 1 base short, with 3 bases between. CDR3 bases: TGTGCCAGCAGCTTAGCAGGGAACACTGAAGCTTTCTTT. Its translation is CASSLAGNTEAFF.

This clonotype showed up many times. The chain combines TRBV7-2 with TRBJ2-1; 7 bases agree with TRBD1. The CDR3 loop spans 14 amino acids. With 3 bases clipped from V and 8 bases from J, the junction kept 7 bases outside the gene matches. Germline assignment: CDR1 SGHTA and CDR2 FQGNSA. CDR3 region: CASSFRQGSDEQFF. CDR3 coding DNA: TGTGCCAGCAGCTTTAGACAGGGAAGCGATGAGCAGTTCTTC.

The sample holds many counts of this clonotype. The genes are TRBV18 and TRBJ2-7; 10 bases map to TRBD1. Germline CDR1 is KGHSH and CDR2 is LQKENI. V shed 3 bases and J 4 bases; nucleotides not matched to a gene: 3. This CDR3 spans 14 amino acids. CDR3 coding DNA: TGTGCCAGCTCACCTCGGGACAGGGGATACGAGCAGTACTTC. Translating gives CASSPRDRGYEQYF.

This clonotype has a count of ten or more. The V gene is TRBV3-1, the J gene TRBJ1-3, with TRBD1 identical over 8 bases. Germline CDR1 LGHDT, CDR2 YNNKEL (reference sequence). J gave up 0 bases and V 6 bases, and 13 bases lay outside the gene matches. The length of the CDR3 is 18 residues. CDR3 sequence reads: CASRGQGLGPLSGNTIYF. CDR3 bases: TGTGCCAGCAGAGGACAGGGACTTGGACCTCTCTCTGGAAACACCATATATTTT. Combining the CDR3 with reference TRBV3-1 and TRBJ1-3 gives the whole variable domain DTAVSQTPKYLVTQMGNDKSIKCEQNLGHDTMYWYKQDSKKFLKIMFSYNNKELIINETVPNRFSPKSPDKAHLNLHINSLELGDSAVYFCASRGQGLGPLSGNTIYFGEGSWLTVV.

This clonotype has a handful of counts. V usage is TRBV5-1 and J usage is TRBJ1-2; D perhaps matches TRBD1 (6 bases). The germline V gene has CDR1 SGHRS and CDR2 YFSETQ. This CDR3 contains 15 residues. V was cut by 4 bases and J by 3 bases, with 16 bases left in between. The CDR3 sequence is CASSPTGNVDYGYTF. Here the CDR3 DNA reads TGCGCCAGCAGCCCAACAGGGAATGTTGACTATGGCTACACCTTC.

V is TRBV7-8 and J is TRBJ2-5; D is unresolved. This CDR3 region has 13 residues. The germline gives CDR1 SGHVS, CDR2 FQNEAQ. V lost 4 bases, J lost 4 bases, and 10 bases lay in between. The CDR3 region is CASSSVVIETQYF. In DNA form, the CDR3 reads TGTGCCAGCAGCTCGGTGGTCATAGAGACCCAGTACTTC.